Detailed here is one T cell receptor beta chain. This clone's antigen is unknown. Base qualities were left out, and no much larger clone turns up one base away. This specimen belongs to a study of control samples from healthy donors and cancer patients (TCRdb year 2020). CDR1 SEHNR and CDR2 FQNEAQ are derived from the germline V gene (reference sequence). The germline ends are 8 bases apart after V is trimmed by 2 bases and J by 4 bases. Spanning cysteine to phenylalanine, the CDR3 consists of 13 amino acids. The retained sequence is limited to the CDR3, 39 bases, with the frame set at the first base. Receptor amplification or capture employed the immunoSEQ multiplex PCR assay. TCRdb mirrors the immuneACCESS table, restricted to in-frame sequences. Some clones are absent from its copies; in checked studies, under half trace to an unresolved V gene, and the reason for the others is unknown. Recorded for this sample are 150,000 to 200,000 clones; roughly 90% of them occurred a single time. The top ten clonotypes cover approximately 0.7% of the sample.

The rearrangement joined TRBV7-9 to TRBJ1-2, with no confident D gene call. This TCR was sampled from a woman in her twenties or thirties in good health. The sample consisted of blood. The CDR3 protein: CASSLQEVYGYTF. The nucleotides read TGTGCCAGCAGCTTACAGGAAGTCTATGGCTACACCTTC.